Listed here are 19 T cell receptor beta chains from one sample, sequenced in a study of CD8 T cells in Susac syndrome. RNA amounts of roughly 0.45 to 1 ug underwent reverse transcription with random hexamers. In TCRdb, the immunoSEQ multiplex PCR reads were re-called with MiXCR into one record per CDR3 protein. The table includes about 150,000 distinct CDR3 sequences, approximately 93% detected once. Sequenced material: CD4+ T cells from PBMCs. The receptors shown here come from a human donor with multiple sclerosis.

The gene calls are TRBV29-1 and TRBJ2-4, with 7 bases fitting TRBD2. J lost 3 bases, V lost 7 bases, and 12 bases had no gene match. The CDR3 length is 15 residues. Germline V gene sequence: CDR1 SQVTM, CDR2 ANQGSEA. CDR3 DNA sequence: TGCAGCGCCCCCCCTGGGGACTATGTCAAAAACATTCAGTACTTC. Translated, it gives CSAPPGDYVKNIQYF.

The rearrangement joins TRBV6-6 to TRBJ1-2; D ambiguous. Germline loops: CDR1 MNHNY, CDR2 SVGAGI (reference sequence). Trimming took off 5 bases at V and 6 bases at J, with 16 bases between the two ends. The length of the CDR3 is 14 residues. The CDR3 loop reads CASSGLAGLDGYTF. The CDR3 DNA reads as TGTGCCAGCAGTGGACTAGCCGGTCTCGATGGCTACACCTTC.

Only one count was recorded for this clonotype. This chain connects TRBV29-1 to TRBJ2-1; no clear D. The CDR3 is made up of 10 amino acids. Germline assignment: CDR1 SQVTM and CDR2 ANQGSEA. Trimming cost V 4 bases and J 5 bases, with 3 bases left between them. CDR3 protein: CSVANNEQFF. In DNA, the CDR3 is TGCAGCGTTGCGAACAATGAGCAGTTCTTC.

The gene calls are TRBV6-6 and TRBJ2-7, with unresolved D. V lost 2 bases and J lost 5, with 10 bases in between. This CDR3 has 13 amino acids. Looked up from germline, CDR1 is MNHNY and CDR2 is SVGAGI (reference sequence). CDR3 bases: TGTGCCAGCAGTTACGGTCAGACCGACGAGCAGTACTTC. It yields the protein CASSYGQTDEQYF.

This sequence joins TRBV3-1 and TRBJ2-1; 7 bases map to TRBD2. This CDR3 is 16 amino acids long. Germline-derived CDR1 and CDR2 are LGHDT and YNNKEL (reference sequence). Trimming removed 0 bases from V and 6 bases from J; junction bases left unmatched: 8. The CDR3 protein is CASSQDSGGRSNEQFF. CDR3 in DNA: TGTGCCAGCAGCCAAGATAGCGGCGGGAGATCCAATGAGCAGTTCTTC.

The chain carries TRBV5-1 and TRBJ2-2, with 9 bases that match TRBD2. Trimming removed 4 bases from V and 6 bases from J; junction bases left unmatched: 13. The length of the CDR3 is 17 residues. CDR1 is SGHRS, CDR2 YFSETQ, per germline. The CDR3 DNA sequence: TGCGCCAGCAGCCCCGCGGAGACTAGCGGTTCCTCCGGGGAGCTGTTTTTT. This gives the protein CASSPAETSGSSGELFF.

The chain is built from TRBV27 and TRBJ2-3; possible D gene TRBD2, 5 bases. The CDR3 is made up of 14 amino acids. Per the germline V gene, CDR1 is MNHEY and CDR2 is SMNVEV (reference sequence). The ends were cut back, 6 bases at V and 6 bases at J, with 16 bases in the middle. The CDR3 DNA sequence: TGTGCCAGCAGCACGGGGAGCACACAGGATACGCAGTATTTT. This encodes CASSTGSTQDTQYF.

This chain links TRBV3-1 with TRBJ1-3; D is unresolved. Germline V gene sequence: CDR1 LGHDT, CDR2 YNNKEL (reference sequence). Deletions cut 4 bases from V and 0 bases from J, with 13 bases between. There are 16 residues in the CDR3. CDR3 sequence reads: CASSPLTTRSGNTIYF. CDR3 nucleotides: TGTGCCAGCAGCCCTTTGACAACGCGCTCTGGAAACACCATATATTTT.

The chain has TRBV10-3 and TRBJ2-7, with 8 nucleotides matching TRBD2. Germline values: CDR1 ENHRY, CDR2 SYGVKD. The CDR3 runs to 13 residues. After removal of 3 bases from V and 9 bases from J, the junction contained 7 bases not matched to a gene. As DNA, the CDR3 is TGTGCCATCAGTGAACACACTAGCGGAGGGCAGTACTTC. Its protein is CAISEHTSGGQYF.

This rearrangement joins TRBV30 to TRBJ1-2; 7 bases match TRBD1. J lost 8 bases, V lost 2 bases, and 5 bases had no gene match. CDR1 and CDR2 from the germline V gene are GTSNPN and SVGIG (reference sequence). This CDR3 spans 12 amino acids. The CDR3 loop reads CAWSSQGIGYTF. The CDR3 DNA follows: TGTGCCTGGAGTTCACAGGGGATAGGCTACACCTTC.

The DNA for the CDR3 is TGCGCCAGCAGCTCAAGGGGACTAGCGGGAGGAGAGACCCAGTACTTC. Amino acid sequence: CASSSRGLAGGETQYF. The gene calls are TRBV4-3 and TRBJ2-5; 15 bases align to TRBD2. Losses at the gene ends were 5 bases for V and 4 bases for J; bases not matched to a gene: 5. Germline CDR1 and CDR2: LGHNA and YSLEER. The CDR3 totals 16 residues.

The chain links TRBV14 to TRBJ2-5, with D possibly being TRBD1 (6 bases). Germline V gene sequence: CDR1 SGHDN, CDR2 FVKESK. V dropped 4 bases and J dropped 3 bases, with 12 bases sitting between them. The CDR3 is 14 amino acids. The CDR3 DNA is TGTGCCAGCAGCCTTCGGACAGTGAAAGAGACCCAGTACTTC. Amino acid sequence: CASSLRTVKETQYF. Full variable domain (outside the CDR3, taken from reference TRBV14 and TRBJ2-5): EAGVTQFPSHSVIEKGQTVTLRCDPISGHDNLYWYRRVMGKEIKFLLHFVKESKQDESGMPNNRFLAERTGGTYSTLKVQPAELEDSGVYFCASSLRTVKETQYFGPGTRLLVL.

V and J are TRBV6-6 and TRBJ1-1; D is unresolved. Germline loops: CDR1 MNHNY, CDR2 SVGAGI (reference sequence). This CDR3 comprises 12 residues. V lost 4 bases to trimming and J lost 4 bases, with 7 bases between them. This CDR3 reads CASSLGITEAFF. The CDR3 region has the DNA TGTGCCAGCAGTTTAGGGATCACTGAAGCTTTCTTT.

This chain connects TRBV18 to TRBJ2-7, with no clear D. Trimming removed 3 bases from V and 7 bases from J, with 13 bases in between. This CDR3 contains 13 residues. Per the germline V gene, CDR1 is KGHSH and CDR2 is LQKENI. CDR3 coding DNA: TGTGCCAGCTCACCTGGTTTAACGGTGGAGCAGTACTTC. Translated, it gives CASSPGLTVEQYF.

The chain joins TRBV7-9 to TRBJ1-1; no firm D call. Between the trimmed V and J ends, which lost 1 base and 1 base, there was a span of 7 bases. The germline CDR1 and CDR2 sequences are SEHNR and FQNEAQ (reference sequence). The CDR3 sequence is 14 residues long. Written as DNA, the CDR3 is TGTGCCAGCAGCTTAGGAGGGCCGAACACTGAAGCTTTCTTT. This sequence encodes CASSLGGPNTEAFF. The variable domain in full, completed from reference TRBV7-9 and TRBJ1-1, reads DTGVSQNPRHKITKRGQNVTFRCDPISEHNRLYWYRQTLGQGPEFLTYFQNEAQLEKSRLLSDRFSAERPKGSFSTLEIQRTEQGDSAMYLCASSLGGPNTEAFFGQGTRLTVV.

Note on this clonotype: The germline gene is not matched at one end of the junction; a read error may be the cause. V and J are TRBV27 and TRBJ2-5, with D maybe TRBD2 (6 bases). The CDR3 runs 17 residues. The germline V gene encodes CDR1 MNHEY and CDR2 SMNVEV (reference sequence). The CDR3 DNA follows: TGTGCCAGCAGTCGGTGGTCTGGGGAGGACCTCCAAGCGACCCAGTACTTC. It translates to CASSRWSGEDLQATQYF.

The rearrangement links TRBV18 to TRBJ2-5, with 11 bases that match TRBD2. Germline CDR1 is KGHSH and CDR2 is LQKENI. The CDR3 is 15 amino acids. After removal of 3 bases from V and 4 bases from J, the junction contained 4 bases not matched to a gene. The CDR3 protein is CASSPSLAGGETQYF. The CDR3 DNA reads as TGTGCCAGCTCACCTTCCCTAGCGGGAGGAGAGACCCAGTACTTC.

Here the CDR3 reads CASSPQNLYEQYF. CDR3 coding DNA: TGTGCCAGCAGCCCCCAAAACCTTTACGAGCAGTACTTC. The chain recombines TRBV6-6 with TRBJ2-7; D remains ambiguous. The CDR3 consists of 13 residues. From germline, CDR1 is MNHNY and CDR2 SVGAGI (reference sequence). Trimming removed 6 bases at V and 4 bases at J, with 13 bases between.

As DNA, the CDR3 is TGCAGTGCTAGAGGAACGGGAAGTACCTCCTACGAGCAGTACTTC. The encoded protein is CSARGTGSTSYEQYF. The J gene is TRBJ2-7, the V gene TRBV20-1; D is possibly TRBD2 (5 bases). CDR1 is DFQATT, CDR2 SNEGSKA, per germline (reference sequence). The CDR3 runs to 15 residues. V lost 1 base to trimming and J lost 0 bases, with 13 bases between them.